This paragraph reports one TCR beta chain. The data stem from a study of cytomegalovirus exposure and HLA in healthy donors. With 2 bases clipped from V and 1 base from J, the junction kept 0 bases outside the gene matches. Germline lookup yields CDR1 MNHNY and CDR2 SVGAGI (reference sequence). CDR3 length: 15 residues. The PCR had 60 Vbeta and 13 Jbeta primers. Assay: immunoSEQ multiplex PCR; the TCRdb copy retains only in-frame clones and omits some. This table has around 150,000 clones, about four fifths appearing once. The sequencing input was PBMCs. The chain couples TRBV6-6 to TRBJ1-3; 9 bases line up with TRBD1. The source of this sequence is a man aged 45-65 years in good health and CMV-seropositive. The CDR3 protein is CASSYGTGSGNTIYF. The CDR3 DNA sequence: TGTGCCAGCAGTTACGGGACAGGGTCTGGAAACACCATATATTTT.